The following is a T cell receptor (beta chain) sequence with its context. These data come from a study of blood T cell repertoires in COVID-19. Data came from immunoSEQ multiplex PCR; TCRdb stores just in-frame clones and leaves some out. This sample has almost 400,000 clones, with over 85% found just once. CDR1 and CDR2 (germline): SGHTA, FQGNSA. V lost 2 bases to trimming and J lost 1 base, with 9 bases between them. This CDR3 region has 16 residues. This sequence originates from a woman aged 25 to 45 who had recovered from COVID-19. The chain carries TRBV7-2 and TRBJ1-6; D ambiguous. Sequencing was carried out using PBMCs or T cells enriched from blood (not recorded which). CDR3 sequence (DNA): TGTGCCAGCAGCTTAAAAGTAGCGTCCTATAATTCACCCCTCCACTTT. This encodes CASSLKVASYNSPLHF.